The text below deals with one T cell receptor beta chain. Antigen specificity is unknown. Sequencing sought depths of 1 in 200,000 to 1 in 1 million T cells. This table comes from immunoSEQ multiplex PCR, and its TCRdb copy is limited to in-frame clones, with some not included. The sample carries some 61,000 clones, 68% recorded once. Genomic DNA in a quantity of about 2.1 micrograms was derived from cryopreserved PBMCs for TCR beta libraries. The sample comes from a study of cytotoxic CD8 clonotypes in ibrutinib-treated CLL. As for the study in general: The response samples were taken once patients had been treated for a median of about 12 months, range 6 to 36.

General study findings and limits: At baseline, clonality was higher than in age-matched healthy donors and correlated with CD8+ counts.

Trimming cost V 4 bases and J 8 bases, with 22 bases left between them. CDR1 and CDR2 (germline): SGHNT, YYREEE (reference sequence). This CDR3 has 16 residues. This specimen consisted of PBMCs, obtained after 12 months of ibrutinib treatment. The chain is built from TRBV5-4 and TRBJ2-1; no clear D. The TCR sequence derives from a human donor with chronic lymphocytic leukemia. CDR3 bases: TGTGCCAGCAGCACCACCTTTTCGGGCAGGTTGGATGAGCAGTTCTTC. Protein: CASSTTFSGRLDEQFF. Supplemented by reference TRBV5-4 and TRBJ2-1, the full variable domain reads ETGVTQSPTHLIKTRGQQVTLRCSSQSGHNTVSWYQQALGQGPQFIFQYYREEENGRGNFPPRFSGLQFPNYSSELNVNALELDDSALYLCASSTTFSGRLDEQFFGPGTRLTVL.